This T cell receptor beta chain was identified during a study of blood T cell repertoires in COVID-19. This clone has just a few counts. Only in-frame clones appear in the TCRdb table, and some are missing; sequencing was by immunoSEQ multiplex PCR. The sample yields approximately 91,000 clones, about four fifths seen once. The specimen was peripheral blood. This receptor was identified in a man aged 70 or older with acute or convalescent COVID-19.

The CDR3 sequence is CASSAGTSVYEQYF. The CDR3 DNA reads TGCGCCAGCAGCGCTGGGACTAGCGTCTACGAGCAGTACTTC. J is TRBJ2-7 and V is TRBV5-1; 10 bases agree with TRBD2. CDR3 length: 14 residues. In germline, CDR1 is SGHRS, CDR2 YFSETQ. The V segment lost 4 bases and the J segment 3 bases; nucleotides outside the gene matches: 4.